The clone carrying this T cell receptor beta chain was detected only a few times. TCRdb re-derived calls from the 5' RACE reads in MiXCR, one entry per CDR3 protein. The profile shows some 350,000 distinct CDR3 sequences, around 10% of them singletons. The data derive from a study of T cells after yellow fever vaccination. With 2 bases clipped from V and 3 bases from J, the junction kept 6 bases outside the gene matches. Germline loops: CDR1 SGHTA, CDR2 FQGNSA. This CDR3 contains 15 residues. The material sequenced was PBMCs, taken on the day of the first yellow fever vaccination. The clonotype comes from a man aged 18 to 29 who received the YFV17D yellow fever vaccine. The rearrangement links TRBV7-2 to TRBJ2-7; 8 bases line up with TRBD1. The CDR3, as DNA: TGTGCCAGCAGCTTAATCAGGGGGCCCCACTACGAGCAGTACGTC. Amino acid sequence: CASSLIRGPHYEQYV.